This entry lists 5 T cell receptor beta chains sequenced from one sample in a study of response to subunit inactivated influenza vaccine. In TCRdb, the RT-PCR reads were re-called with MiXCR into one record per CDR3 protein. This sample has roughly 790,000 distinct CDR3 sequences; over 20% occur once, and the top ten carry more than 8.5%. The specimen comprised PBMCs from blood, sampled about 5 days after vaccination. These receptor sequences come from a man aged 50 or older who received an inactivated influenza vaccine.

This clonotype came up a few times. The CDR3 nucleotides read TGTGCCAGCAGCTTAGACGGGCTCGCGGGTAGGGCGAAGACCCAGTACTTC. Its protein is CASSLDGLAGRAKTQYF. The V and J genes are TRBV11-2 and TRBJ2-5; tentatively, D is TRBD2 (5 bases). This CDR3 region has 17 residues. Trimming removed 0 bases from V and 6 bases from J, with 20 bases in between. In germline, CDR1 is SGHAT, CDR2 FQNNGV.

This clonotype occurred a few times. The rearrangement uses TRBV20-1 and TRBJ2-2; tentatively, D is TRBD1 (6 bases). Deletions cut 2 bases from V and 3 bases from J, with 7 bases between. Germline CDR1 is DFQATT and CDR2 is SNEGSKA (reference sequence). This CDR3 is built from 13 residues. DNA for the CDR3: TGCAGTGCTAGACAGGGGTACACCGGGGAGCTGTTTTTT. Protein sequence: CSARQGYTGELFF.

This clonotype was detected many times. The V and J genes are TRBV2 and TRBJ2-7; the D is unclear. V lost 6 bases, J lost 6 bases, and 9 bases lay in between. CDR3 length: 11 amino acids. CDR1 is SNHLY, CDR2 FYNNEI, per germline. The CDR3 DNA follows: TGTGCCAGCAGCCTAATCTCCGAGCAGTACTTC. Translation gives CASSLISEQYF.

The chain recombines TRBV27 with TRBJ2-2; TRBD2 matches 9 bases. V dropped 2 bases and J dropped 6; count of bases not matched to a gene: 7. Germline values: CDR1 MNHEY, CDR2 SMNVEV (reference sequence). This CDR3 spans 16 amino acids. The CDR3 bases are TGTGCCAGCAGTTTAAGTGCGGGAGGGCCCTCCGGGGAGCTGTTTTTT. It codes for CASSLSAGGPSGELFF.

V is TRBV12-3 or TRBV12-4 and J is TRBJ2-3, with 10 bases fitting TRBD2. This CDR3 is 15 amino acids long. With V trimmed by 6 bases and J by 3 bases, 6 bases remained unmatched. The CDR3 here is CASSRPTSGTDTQYF. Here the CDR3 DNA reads TGTGCCAGCAGCAGACCGACTAGCGGGACAGATACGCAGTATTTT.